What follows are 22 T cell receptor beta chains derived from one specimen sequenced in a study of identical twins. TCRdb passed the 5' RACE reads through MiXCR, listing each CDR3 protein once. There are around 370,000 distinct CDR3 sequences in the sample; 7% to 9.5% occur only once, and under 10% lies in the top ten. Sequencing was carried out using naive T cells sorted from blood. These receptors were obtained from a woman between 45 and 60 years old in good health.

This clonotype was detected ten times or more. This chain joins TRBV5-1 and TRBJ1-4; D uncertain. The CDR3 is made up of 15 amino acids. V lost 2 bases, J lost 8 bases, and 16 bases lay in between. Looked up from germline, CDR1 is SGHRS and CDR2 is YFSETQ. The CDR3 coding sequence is TGCGCCAGCAGCTTTAATACTAATGAAGGCGAAAAACTGTTTTTT. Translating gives CASSFNTNEGEKLFF.

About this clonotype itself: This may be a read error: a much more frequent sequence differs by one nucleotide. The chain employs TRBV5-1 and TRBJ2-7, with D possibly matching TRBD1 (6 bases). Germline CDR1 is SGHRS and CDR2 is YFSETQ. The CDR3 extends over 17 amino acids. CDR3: CASSLVRHRDKTYEPYF. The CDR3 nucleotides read TGCGCCAGCAGCTTGGTCCGTCACCGGGACAAGACCTACGAGCCGTACTTC.

In nucleotides, the CDR3 is TGTGCCAGCAGTTCCACCTGGGGAGCGGGGTTTAAAAACATTCAGTACTTC. Its protein is CASSSTWGAGFKNIQYF. The chain has TRBV6-5 and TRBJ2-4; 7 nucleotides line up with TRBD2. V lost 4 bases, J lost 4 bases, and 13 bases stayed unmatched. CDR1 is MNHEY and CDR2 is SVGAGI in the germline V gene. This CDR3 is built from 17 residues.

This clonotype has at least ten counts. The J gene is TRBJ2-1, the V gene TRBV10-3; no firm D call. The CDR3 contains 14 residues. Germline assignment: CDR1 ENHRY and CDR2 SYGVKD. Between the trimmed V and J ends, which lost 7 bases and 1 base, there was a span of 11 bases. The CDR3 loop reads CAITPGLSYNEQFF. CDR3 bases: TGTGCCATCACCCCAGGCCTGTCCTACAATGAGCAGTTCTTC.

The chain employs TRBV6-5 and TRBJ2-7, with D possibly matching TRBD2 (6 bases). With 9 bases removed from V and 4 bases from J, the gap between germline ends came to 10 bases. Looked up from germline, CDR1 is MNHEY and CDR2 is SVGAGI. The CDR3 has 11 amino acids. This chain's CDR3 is CASGGAYEQYF. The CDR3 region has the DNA TGTGCCAGTGGAGGGGCTTACGAGCAGTACTTC.

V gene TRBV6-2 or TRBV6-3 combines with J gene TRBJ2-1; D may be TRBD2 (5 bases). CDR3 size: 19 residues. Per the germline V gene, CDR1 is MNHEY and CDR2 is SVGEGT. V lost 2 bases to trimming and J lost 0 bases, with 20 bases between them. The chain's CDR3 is CASSYGASSRKSSYNEQFF. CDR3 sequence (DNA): TGTGCCAGCAGTTACGGTGCCTCTAGCAGAAAGAGCTCCTACAATGAGCAGTTCTTC.

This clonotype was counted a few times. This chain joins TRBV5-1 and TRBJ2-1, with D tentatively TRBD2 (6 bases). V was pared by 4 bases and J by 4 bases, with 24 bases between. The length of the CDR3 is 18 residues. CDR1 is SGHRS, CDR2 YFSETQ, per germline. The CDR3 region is CASSATRALLREYNEQFF. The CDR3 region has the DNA TGCGCCAGCAGCGCGACTAGAGCCCTTCTAAGAGAATACAATGAGCAGTTCTTC. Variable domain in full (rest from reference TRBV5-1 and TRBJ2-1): KAGVTQTPRYLIKTRGQQVTLSCSPISGHRSVSWYQQTPGQGLQFLFEYFSETQRNKGNFPGRFSGRQFSNSRSEMNVSTLELGDSALYLCASSATRALLREYNEQFFGPGTRLTVL.

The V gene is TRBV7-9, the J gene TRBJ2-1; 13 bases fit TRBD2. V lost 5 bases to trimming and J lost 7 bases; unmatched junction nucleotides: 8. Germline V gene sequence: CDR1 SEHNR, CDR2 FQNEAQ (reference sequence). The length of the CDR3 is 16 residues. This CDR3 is CASSALTGLAGNEQFF. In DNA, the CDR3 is TGTGCCAGCAGCGCGCTGACGGGACTAGCGGGAAATGAGCAGTTCTTC. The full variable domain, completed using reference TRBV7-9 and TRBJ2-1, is DTGVSQNPRHKITKRGQNVTFRCDPISEHNRLYWYRQTLGQGPEFLTYFQNEAQLEKSRLLSDRFSAERPKGSFSTLEIQRTEQGDSAMYLCASSALTGLAGNEQFFGPGTRLTVL.

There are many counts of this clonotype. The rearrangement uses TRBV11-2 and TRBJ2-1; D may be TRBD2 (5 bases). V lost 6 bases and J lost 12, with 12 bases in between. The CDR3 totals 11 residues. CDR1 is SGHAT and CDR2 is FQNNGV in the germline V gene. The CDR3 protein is CASSLGKAQFF. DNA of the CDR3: TGTGCCAGCAGTCTCGGGAAGGCGCAGTTCTTC.

The CDR3 DNA reads as TGCAGTGCCCTACCCCAGACTAGCGGACAAGAGACCCAGTACTTC. Translation: CSALPQTSGQETQYF. The genes are TRBV20-1 and TRBJ2-5; 9 bases align to TRBD2. This CDR3 comprises 15 residues. J gave up 2 bases and V 6 bases, and 10 bases lay outside the gene matches. CDR1 and CDR2 (germline): DFQATT, SNEGSKA (reference sequence).

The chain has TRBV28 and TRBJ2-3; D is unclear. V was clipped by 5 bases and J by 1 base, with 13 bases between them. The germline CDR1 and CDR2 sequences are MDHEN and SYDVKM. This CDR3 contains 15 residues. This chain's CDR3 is CASSIPAVGTDTQYF. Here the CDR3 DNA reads TGTGCCAGCAGTATCCCCGCGGTAGGCACAGATACGCAGTATTTT. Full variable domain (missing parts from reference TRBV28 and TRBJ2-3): DVKVTQSSRYLVKRTGEKVFLECVQDMDHENMFWYRQDPGLGLRLIYFSYDVKMKEKGDIPEGYSVSREKKERFSLILESASTNQTSMYLCASSIPAVGTDTQYFGPGTRLTVL.

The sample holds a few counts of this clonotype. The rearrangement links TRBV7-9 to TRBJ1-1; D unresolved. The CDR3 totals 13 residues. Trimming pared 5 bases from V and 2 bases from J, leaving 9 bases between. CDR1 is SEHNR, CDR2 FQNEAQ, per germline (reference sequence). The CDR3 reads CASSRRGNTEAFF. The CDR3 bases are TGTGCCAGCAGCCGCCGAGGTAACACTGAAGCTTTCTTT.

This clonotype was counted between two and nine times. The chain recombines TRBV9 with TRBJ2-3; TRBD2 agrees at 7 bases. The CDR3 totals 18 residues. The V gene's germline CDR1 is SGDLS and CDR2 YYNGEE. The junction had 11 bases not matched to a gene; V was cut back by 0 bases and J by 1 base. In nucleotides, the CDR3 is TGTGCCAGCAGCGTAGGAGGGGCGTCGGGGGGACGCACAGATACGCAGTATTTT. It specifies CASSVGGASGGRTDTQYF.

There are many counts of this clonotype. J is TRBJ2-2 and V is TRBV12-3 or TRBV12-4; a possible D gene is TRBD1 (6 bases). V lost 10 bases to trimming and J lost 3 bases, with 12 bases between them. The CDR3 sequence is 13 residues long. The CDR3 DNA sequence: TGTGCCACCCACAACAGGGACACCGGGGAGCTGTTTTTT. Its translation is CATHNRDTGELFF.

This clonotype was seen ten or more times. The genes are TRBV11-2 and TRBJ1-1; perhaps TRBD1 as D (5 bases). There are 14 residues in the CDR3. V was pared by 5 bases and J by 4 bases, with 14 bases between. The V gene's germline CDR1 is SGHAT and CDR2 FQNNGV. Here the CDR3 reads CASSQRGKVTEAFF. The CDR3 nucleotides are TGTGCCAGCAGCCAGCGGGGGAAGGTCACTGAAGCTTTCTTT.

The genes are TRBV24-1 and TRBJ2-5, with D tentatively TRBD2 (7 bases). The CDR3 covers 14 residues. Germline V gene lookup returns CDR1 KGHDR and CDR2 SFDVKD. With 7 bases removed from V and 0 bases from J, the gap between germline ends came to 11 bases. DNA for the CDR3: TGTGCCACCAGCGGGAGGACAGACCAAGAGACCCAGTACTTC. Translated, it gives CATSGRTDQETQYF.

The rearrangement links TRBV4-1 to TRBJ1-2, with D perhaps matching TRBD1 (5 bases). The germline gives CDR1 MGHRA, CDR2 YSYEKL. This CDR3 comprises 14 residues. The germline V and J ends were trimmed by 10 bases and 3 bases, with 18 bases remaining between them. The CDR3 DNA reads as TGCGCCACCCGGCGCCCTGACAGAGACTATGGCTACACCTTC. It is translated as CATRRPDRDYGYTF.

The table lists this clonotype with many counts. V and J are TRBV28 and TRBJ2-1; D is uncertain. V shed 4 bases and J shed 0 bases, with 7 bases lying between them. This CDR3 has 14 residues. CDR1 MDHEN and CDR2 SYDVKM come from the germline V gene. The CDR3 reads CASSSETSYNEQFF. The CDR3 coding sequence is TGTGCCAGCAGTTCGGAGACCTCCTACAATGAGCAGTTCTTC.

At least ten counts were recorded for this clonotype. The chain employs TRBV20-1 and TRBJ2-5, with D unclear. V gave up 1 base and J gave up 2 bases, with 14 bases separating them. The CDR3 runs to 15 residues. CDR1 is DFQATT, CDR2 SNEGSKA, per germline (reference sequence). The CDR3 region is CSARAHSRAQETQYF. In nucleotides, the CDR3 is TGCAGTGCTAGAGCCCATAGTAGAGCACAAGAGACCCAGTACTTC.

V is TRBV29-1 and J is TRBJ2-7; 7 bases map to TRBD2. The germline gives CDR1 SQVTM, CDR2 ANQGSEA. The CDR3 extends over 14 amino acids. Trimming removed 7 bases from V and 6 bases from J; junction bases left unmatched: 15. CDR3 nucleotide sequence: TGCAGCGGACGTCTAGCGGAGCAACGAGGCGAGCAGTACTTC. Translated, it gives CSGRLAEQRGEQYF.

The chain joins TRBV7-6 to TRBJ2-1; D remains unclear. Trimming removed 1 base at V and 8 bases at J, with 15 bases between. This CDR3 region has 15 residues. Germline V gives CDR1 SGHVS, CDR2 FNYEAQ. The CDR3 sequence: CASSLGATNGDEQFF. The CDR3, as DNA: TGTGCCAGCAGCTTAGGGGCAACAAATGGCGATGAGCAGTTCTTC. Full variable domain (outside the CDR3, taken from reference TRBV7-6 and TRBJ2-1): GAGVSQSPRYKVTKRGQDVALRCDPISGHVSLYWYRQALGQGPEFLTYFNYEAQQDKSGLPNDRFSAERPEGSISTLTIQRTEQRDSAMYRCASSLGATNGDEQFFGPGTRLTVL.

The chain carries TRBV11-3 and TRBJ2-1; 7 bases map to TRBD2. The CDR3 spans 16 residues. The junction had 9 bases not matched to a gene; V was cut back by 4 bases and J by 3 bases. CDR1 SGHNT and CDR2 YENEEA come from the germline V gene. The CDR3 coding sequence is TGTGCCAGCAGCTCCCTTCGGGGGGAGAACTACAATGAGCAGTTCTTC. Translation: CASSSLRGENYNEQFF.